These T cell receptor beta chains were read from a single sample in a study of blood T cell repertoires in COVID-19. The table came from immunoSEQ multiplex PCR; TCRdb's copy has only in-frame clones and leaves some out. Altogether 250,000 to 350,000 clones are present, about 85% being singletons, with the ten largest covering 0.75% to 0.95%. Sequenced input: peripheral blood. These receptors were collected from a human donor with COVID-19, enrolled during active disease. The donor label of this sample is uncertain. CDR3s include the opening cysteine and the closing phenylalanine or tryptophan. The D gene is left open where the match is weak. Clone size is stated in some rows and not others, as once, few, many or a class when expanded.

abundance: .; d_gene: .; v_gene: TRBV6-5; j_gene: TRBJ1-1; CDR3aa: CASSSPGQLNTEAFF; CDR3nt: TGTGCCAGCAGTTCCCCGGGACAACTTAACACTGAAGCTTTCTTT
abundance: .; d_gene: TRBD1; v_gene: TRBV2; j_gene: TRBJ1-5; CDR3aa: CASSEQGEQPQHF; CDR3nt: TGTGCCAGCAGTGAACAGGGGGAGCAGCCCCAGCATTTT
abundance: .; d_gene: TRBD1; v_gene: TRBV5-1; j_gene: TRBJ2-5; CDR3aa: CASSRNPTGGETQYF; CDR3nt: TGCGCCAGCAGCCGTAATCCCACAGGGGGCGAGACCCAGTACTTC
abundance: .; d_gene: .; v_gene: TRBV6-5; j_gene: TRBJ2-3; CDR3aa: CASRGDWSTDTQYF; CDR3nt: TGTGCCAGCAGGGGGGACTGGAGCACAGATACGCAGTATTTT
abundance: .; d_gene: TRBD2; v_gene: TRBV6-6; j_gene: TRBJ2-5; CDR3aa: CASSYPGEGETQYF; CDR3nt: TGTGCCAGCAGCTACCCGGGGGAGGGAGAGACCCAGTACTTC
abundance: .; d_gene: .; v_gene: TRBV6-5; j_gene: TRBJ1-5; CDR3aa: CASSPGGRGGPQHF; CDR3nt: TGTGCCAGCAGCCCAGGCGGCAGGGGTGGACCCCAGCATTTT
abundance: .; d_gene: TRBD2; v_gene: TRBV28; j_gene: TRBJ2-7; CDR3aa: CAIQHTSGPSYEQYF; CDR3nt: TGTGCCATTCAACATACTAGCGGTCCGTCCTACGAGCAGTACTTC
abundance: .; d_gene: TRBD1; v_gene: TRBV3-1/TRBV3-2; j_gene: TRBJ1-5; CDR3aa: CASSLRQGGQPQHF; CDR3nt: TGTGCCAGCAGCCTCCGACAGGGAGGTCAGCCCCAGCATTTT
abundance: few; d_gene: .; v_gene: TRBV27; j_gene: TRBJ2-5; CDR3aa: CASSSWGVQETQYF; CDR3nt: TGTGCCAGCAGCTCCTGGGGAGTCCAAGAGACCCAGTACTTC
abundance: .; d_gene: TRBD1; v_gene: TRBV18; j_gene: TRBJ1-5; CDR3aa: CASSPMTGRNSNQPQHF; CDR3nt: TGTGCCAGCTCACCGATGACAGGGAGGAATAGCAATCAGCCCCAGCATTTT
abundance: .; d_gene: TRBD1; v_gene: TRBV9; j_gene: TRBJ2-6; CDR3aa: CASSVGTGEANVLTF; CDR3nt: TGTGCCAGCAGCGTAGGAACAGGGGAGGCCAACGTCCTGACTTTC
abundance: .; d_gene: .; v_gene: TRBV20-1; j_gene: TRBJ1-1; CDR3aa: CSASFDRGTEAFF; CDR3nt: TGCAGTGCTAGTTTCGATCGGGGGACTGAAGCTTTCTTT
abundance: .; d_gene: TRBD1; v_gene: TRBV6-5; j_gene: TRBJ1-4; CDR3aa: CASRDRVRTNEKLFF; CDR3nt: TGTGCCAGCAGGGACAGGGTCAGAACTAATGAAAAACTGTTTTTT
abundance: once; d_gene: TRBD2; v_gene: TRBV7-3; j_gene: TRBJ2-2; CDR3aa: CASSSITNIAGGGTGELFF; CDR3nt: TGTGCCAGCAGCTCAATTACTAATATAGCGGGAGGTGGCACCGGGGAGCTGTTTTTT
abundance: .; d_gene: .; v_gene: TRBV6-5; j_gene: TRBJ1-1; CDR3aa: CASIRILGQGEAFF; CDR3nt: TGTGCCAGCATCAGAATCCTGGGGCAAGGTGAAGCTTTCTTT
abundance: .; d_gene: TRBD1; v_gene: TRBV6-2/TRBV6-3; j_gene: TRBJ2-7; CDR3aa: CASSYEDRRKRSYEQYF; CDR3nt: TGTGCCAGCAGTTACGAGGACAGGAGAAAAAGAAGCTACGAGCAGTACTTC
abundance: .; d_gene: TRBD1; v_gene: TRBV6-2/TRBV6-3; j_gene: TRBJ1-1; CDR3aa: CASSPRGQGGTEAFF; CDR3nt: TGTGCCAGCAGCCCGAGGGGACAGGGCGGCACTGAAGCTTTCTTT
abundance: .; d_gene: TRBD1; v_gene: TRBV10-3; j_gene: TRBJ1-2; CDR3aa: CAISVDRSYGYTF; CDR3nt: TGTGCCATCAGTGTGGACAGGAGCTATGGCTACACCTTC
abundance: .; d_gene: .; v_gene: TRBV6-5; j_gene: TRBJ1-3; CDR3aa: CASSYSGSSGNTIYF; CDR3nt: TGTGCCAGCAGTTACTCTGGGAGCTCTGGAAACACCATATATTTT
abundance: .; d_gene: .; v_gene: TRBV2; j_gene: TRBJ2-7; CDR3aa: CASSFSYEQYF; CDR3nt: TGTGCCAGCAGTTTCTCGTACGAGCAGTACTTC
abundance: .; d_gene: .; v_gene: TRBV28; j_gene: TRBJ1-4; CDR3aa: CASSPPNRFATNEKLFF; CDR3nt: TGTGCCAGCAGCCCCCCAAACAGGTTTGCAACTAATGAAAAACTGTTTTTT
abundance: .; d_gene: TRBD1; v_gene: TRBV9; j_gene: TRBJ2-7; CDR3aa: CASSARQGVYEQYF; CDR3nt: TGTGCCAGCAGCGCCCGACAGGGGGTTTACGAGCAGTACTTC
abundance: .; d_gene: TRBD1; v_gene: TRBV6-2/TRBV6-3; j_gene: TRBJ1-1; CDR3aa: CASSPLGGEVNTEAFF; CDR3nt: TGTGCCAGCAGTCCCTTAGGGGGCGAGGTGAACACTGAAGCTTTCTTT
abundance: .; d_gene: .; v_gene: TRBV3-1/TRBV3-2; j_gene: TRBJ1-1; CDR3aa: CASSQYSLNTEAFF; CDR3nt: TGTGCCAGCAGCCAATACAGCTTGAACACTGAAGCTTTCTTT
abundance: few; d_gene: TRBD1; v_gene: TRBV30; j_gene: TRBJ1-3; CDR3aa: CAWSADRGTIYF; CDR3nt: TGTGCCTGGAGTGCGGACAGGGGAACCATATATTTT
abundance: .; d_gene: .; v_gene: TRBV14; j_gene: TRBJ1-2; CDR3aa: CASSVGRGGYGYTF; CDR3nt: TGTGCCAGCAGCGTGGGCAGGGGAGGGTATGGCTACACCTTC
abundance: .; d_gene: .; v_gene: TRBV10-1; j_gene: TRBJ1-1; CDR3aa: CASSDPAGATEAFF; CDR3nt: TGCGCCAGCAGTGACCCCGCAGGGGCCACTGAAGCTTTCTTT
abundance: .; d_gene: .; v_gene: TRBV12-3/TRBV12-4; j_gene: TRBJ1-1; CDR3aa: CASSLIRTEAFF; CDR3nt: TGTGCCAGCAGTTTAATCAGGACTGAAGCTTTCTTT
abundance: .; d_gene: .; v_gene: TRBV9; j_gene: TRBJ1-1; CDR3aa: CASSPHDLGANTEAFF; CDR3nt: TGTGCCAGCAGCCCTCACGATCTAGGGGCTAACACTGAAGCTTTCTTT
abundance: .; d_gene: .; v_gene: TRBV5-6; j_gene: TRBJ1-1; CDR3aa: CASSAGPRSYTEAFF; CDR3nt: TGTGCCAGCAGCGCAGGGCCCCGGTCTTACACTGAAGCTTTCTTT
abundance: .; d_gene: TRBD1; v_gene: TRBV15; j_gene: TRBJ1-5; CDR3aa: CATSTETGGQPQHF; CDR3nt: TGTGCCACCAGCACAGAGACAGGGGGTCAGCCCCAGCATTTT
abundance: .; d_gene: TRBD2; v_gene: TRBV7-8; j_gene: TRBJ2-7; CDR3aa: CASSLASGRVYEQYF; CDR3nt: TGTGCCAGCAGCTTAGCTAGCGGGAGGGTCTACGAGCAGTACTTC
abundance: once; d_gene: TRBD1; v_gene: TRBV19; j_gene: TRBJ2-5; CDR3aa: CASQPTGAQETQYF; CDR3nt: TGTGCCAGTCAGCCGACAGGGGCCCAAGAGACCCAGTACTTC